This record looks at one T cell receptor (beta chain) sequence and its context. The source of the sample is a study of blood T cell repertoires in COVID-19. About the study: Italy, Spain and the United States were the sources of the convalescent and acute COVID-19 samples.

In the authors' methods: Amplification of reference gene primers was used by the study to estimate nucleated cell counts. Only in-frame clones appear in the TCRdb table, and some are missing; sequencing was by immunoSEQ multiplex PCR. V, J and clone size derive from that table, while D and trimming were established from the DNA sequence. Here the sample spans about 170,000 clones, roughly 84% being singletons. The V gene lost 1 base and the J gene lost 2 bases, with 10 bases spanning the gap. Germline V lookup: CDR1 SGHRS, CDR2 YFSETQ. The CDR3 has 15 amino acids. This receptor was obtained from a man aged 65-85 years with active or convalescent COVID-19. The gene calls are TRBV5-1 and TRBJ1-5; no firm D call. Sequenced sample: peripheral blood. The CDR3: CASSLSDGGNQPQHF. CDR3 bases: TGCGCCAGCAGCTTGTCGGACGGGGGCAATCAGCCCCAGCATTTT.